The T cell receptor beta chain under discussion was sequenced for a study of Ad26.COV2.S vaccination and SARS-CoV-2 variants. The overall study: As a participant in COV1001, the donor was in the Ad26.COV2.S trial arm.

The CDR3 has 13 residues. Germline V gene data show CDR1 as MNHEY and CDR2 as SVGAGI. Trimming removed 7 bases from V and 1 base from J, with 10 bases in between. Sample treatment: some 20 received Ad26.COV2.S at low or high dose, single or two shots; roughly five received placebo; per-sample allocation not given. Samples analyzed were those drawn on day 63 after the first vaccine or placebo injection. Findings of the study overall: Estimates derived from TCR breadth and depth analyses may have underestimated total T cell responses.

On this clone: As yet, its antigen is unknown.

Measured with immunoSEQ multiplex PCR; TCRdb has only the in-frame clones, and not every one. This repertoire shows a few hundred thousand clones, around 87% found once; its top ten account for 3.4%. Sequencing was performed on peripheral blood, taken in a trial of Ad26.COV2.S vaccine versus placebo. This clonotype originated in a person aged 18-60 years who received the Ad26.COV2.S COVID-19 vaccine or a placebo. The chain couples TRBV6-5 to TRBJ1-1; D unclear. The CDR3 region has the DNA TGTGCCAGCACCCCAAGACAGAACACTGAAGCTTTCTTT. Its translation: CASTPRQNTEAFF.